These 14 T cell receptor beta chains were sequenced from one sample in a study of T cell clonality in common variable immunodeficiency. TCRdb's copy holds only in-frame clones and misses some; the assay was immunoSEQ multiplex PCR. Listed for the sample are 40,000 to 50,000 clones, none seen a single time. The sequencing input was peripheral blood mononuclear cells. These receptors all stem from a person aged 18 to 75 in good health.

A remark on this clone: This may stem from a read error, because a much larger clone lies one nucleotide away. The CDR3 end lies 3 residues beyond the end of the read and is filled in from the germline J gene. The chain uses TRBV30 and TRBJ2-2, with D perhaps matching TRBD1 (6 bases). CDR1 and CDR2 (germline): GTSNPN, SVGIG (reference sequence). The CDR3 loop spans 14 amino acids. The CDR3 protein is CALDRRSGANVLFF. Partial CDR3 DNA: TGTGCCCTGGACAGACGCTCTGGGGCCAACGTG.

This clone was observed at least ten times. The observed sequence ends 3 residues before the CDR3 terminus, with the missing tail filled in from the germline J gene. The chain combines TRBV6-1 with TRBJ1-2; no reliable D call. V shed 1 base and J shed 6 bases, with 12 bases lying between them. CDR3 size: 14 residues. Germline CDR1 MNHNS, CDR2 SASEGT. CDR3 region: CASSEGGAGDGYTF. Incomplete CDR3 DNA: TGTGCCAGCAGTGAAGGAGGTGCCGGGGATGGC.

This clone was picked up many times. The read halts 3 residues ahead of the CDR3 end, with the missing end drawn from the germline J gene. The gene calls are TRBV6-1 and TRBJ2-3; D might be TRBD2 (6 bases). The germline V and J ends were trimmed by 2 bases and 4 bases, with 13 bases remaining between them. The CDR3 length is 15 residues. CDR1 is MNHNS, CDR2 SASEGT, per germline. The sequenced CDR3 bases are TGTGCCAGCAGTGAATTATTGGGGGGAGCAGATACG. Translated: CASSELLGGADT. The full CDR3 protein is CASSELLGGADTQYF.

This clone was recorded many times. The read ends 3 residues shy of where the CDR3 ends; the end is completed using the germline J gene. The chain joins TRBV20-1 to TRBJ1-4, with 9 positions matching TRBD1. This CDR3 contains 15 residues. Germline V gene data show CDR1 as DFQATT and CDR2 as SNEGSKA (reference sequence). CDR3 region: CSAGQGITYNSPLFF. The sequenced part of the CDR3 DNA is TGCAGTGCTGGACAGGGGATTACCTATAATTCACCA.

This clone turned up a few times. The read terminates 3 residues ahead of where the CDR3 ends, so the germline J gene completes it. V and J are TRBV18 and TRBJ2-3, with 7 positions matching TRBD2. The CDR3 consists of 15 residues. The V gene's germline CDR1 is KGHSH and CDR2 LQKENI. The sequenced part of the CDR3 DNA is TGTGCCAGCTCACCACCAGGGAGGGGCAATCAGCCG. Protein: CASSPPGRGNQP. The complete CDR3 reads CASSPPGRGNQPQYF.

This clone was detected a few times. CDR3 DNA, as far as it was read: TGCAGTGCTAGCGCCGGAGGGGTAGGGACTGAA. Protein: CSASAGGVGTE. The whole CDR3 reads CSASAGGVGTEAFF. This chain connects TRBV20-1 to TRBJ1-1; weak D call: TRBD1 (5 bases). The CDR3 end lies 3 residues beyond the end of the read and is filled in from the germline J gene. The CDR3 contains 14 residues. The ends were cut back, 3 bases at V and 5 bases at J, with 16 bases in the middle. In germline, CDR1 is DFQATT, CDR2 SNEGSKA (reference sequence).

This clone was seen ten or more times. The sequenced CDR3 bases are TGTGCCAGCTCCCCTAGACTCAAGGAAGGAGAGACC. It specifies CASSPRLKEGET. The full CDR3 reads CASSPRLKEGETQYF. The chain carries TRBV18 and TRBJ2-5; unclear D gene. The read ends 3 residues shy of where the CDR3 ends; the end is completed using the germline J gene. Trimming removed 6 bases from V and 4 bases from J, with 18 bases in between. In germline, CDR1 is KGHSH, CDR2 LQKENI. The CDR3 runs 15 residues.

By sample fraction, this clone is medium-sized. The CDR3 end falls 3 residues outside the read, so it is completed with the germline J gene. The chain links TRBV29-1 to TRBJ2-7, with TRBD1 identical over 11 bases. The CDR3 runs 13 residues. Germline loops: CDR1 SQVTM, CDR2 ANQGSEA. J gave up 6 bases and V 1 base, and 2 bases lay outside the gene matches. The CDR3 here is CSVEGTGGVEQYF. Incomplete CDR3 DNA: TGCAGCGTTGAAGGGACAGGGGGCGTCGAG.

Notes on this clone: The read stops 3 residues short of the end of the CDR3; the missing end is completed from the germline J gene. The chain carries TRBV7-9 and TRBJ1-2; a weak D match, TRBD1 (5 bases). The CDR3 is 12 residues long. Germline CDR1 is SEHNR and CDR2 is FQNEAQ (reference sequence). The CDR3 loop is CASSPQGPDYTF. The part of the CDR3 DNA that was read is TGTGCCAGCAGCCCCCAGGGTCCCGAC. Full variable domain (missing parts from reference TRBV7-9 and TRBJ1-2): DTGVSQNPRHKITKRGQNVTFRCDPISEHNRLYWYRQTLGQGPEFLTYFQNEAQLEKSRLLSDRFSAERPKGSFSTLEIQRTEQGDSAMYLCASSPQGPDYTFGSGTRLTVV.

Concerning this clone: With the read ending 3 residues before the CDR3 end, the germline J gene is used to fill in that end. The rearrangement links TRBV19 to TRBJ1-5; 7 bases are shared with TRBD1. This CDR3 spans 15 amino acids. The germline CDR1 and CDR2 sequences are LNHDA and SQIVND (reference sequence). Unmatched junction bases numbered 9, after V lost 3 bases and J lost 7 bases. The CDR3 here is CASSMYPGGGQPQHF. The CDR3 bases that were read are TGTGCCAGTAGTATGTATCCAGGGGGAGGGCAGCCC. Full variable domain (outside the CDR3, taken from reference TRBV19 and TRBJ1-5): DGGITQSPKYLFRKEGQNVTLSCEQNLNHDAMYWYRQDPGQGLRLIYYSQIVNDFQKGDIAEGYSVSREKKESFPLTVTSAQKNPTAFYLCASSMYPGGGQPQHFGDGTRLSIL.

This clone was counted many times. The read halts 3 residues ahead of the CDR3 end, with the missing end drawn from the germline J gene. This rearrangement joins TRBV4-1 to TRBJ1-6; weak D call: TRBD1 (5 bases). This CDR3 has 16 amino acids. Trimming took off 5 bases at V and 8 bases at J, with 19 bases between the two ends. Germline V lookup: CDR1 MGHRA, CDR2 YSYEKL. The CDR3: CASSSPTAGVDSPLHF. The CDR3 DNA, read in part, is TGCGCCAGCAGCTCTCCAACGGCGGGGGTCGATTCACCC.

In its sample, this clone was seen many times. The read ends 3 residues before the CDR3 terminus; that terminus is restored from the germline J gene. The chain is built from TRBV11-2 and TRBJ2-3; D remains ambiguous. Trimming shortened V by 4 bases and J by 0 bases, and 2 bases separated the two germline ends. Looked up from germline, CDR1 is SGHAT and CDR2 is FQNNGV. The CDR3 runs 12 residues. The CDR3 bases that were read are TGTGCCAGCAGCTCTAGCACAGATACG. Translation: CASSSSTDT. The CDR3 as a whole reads CASSSSTDTQYF.

The sample holds many counts of this clone. Coverage ceases 3 residues before the CDR3 finishes, and the germline J gene fills in the end. The J gene is TRBJ2-7, the V gene TRBV10-3, with D perhaps assigned TRBD1 or TRBD2 (5 bases each). V was cut by 11 bases and J by 6 bases, with 20 bases left in between. Germline CDR1 reads ENHRY; CDR2 reads SYGVKD. The CDR3 length is 13 residues. The sequenced part of the CDR3 DNA is TGTGCCTCCGCCAGACCGACGAGGGGCGAG. Its protein product is CASARPTRGE. The whole CDR3 is CASARPTRGEQYF.

This clone occurred many times. The CDR3 extends 3 residues past the end of the read, so its final part is completed from the germline J gene. The rearrangement joins TRBV19 to TRBJ1-2, with TRBD1 identical over 7 bases. This CDR3 comprises 17 residues. Germline CDR1 and CDR2: LNHDA and SQIVND (reference sequence). V was pared by 2 bases and J by 2 bases, with 11 bases of the junction left unmatched. CDR3 amino acids: CASSISSEGAMNYGYTF. The CDR3 bases that were read are TGTGCCAGTAGTATATCTTCGGAGGGGGCGATGAACTATGGC.